The 21 T cell receptor beta chains below come from one sample, sequenced in a study of T cells in Graves' hyperthyroidism and ophthalmopathy. TCR beta CDR3 regions were amplified from RNA transcripts. When the TCR CDR3 underwent first-round RT-PCR, the HTBI primer set was used. TCRdb reprocessed the multiplex PCR reads with MiXCR, giving one entry per CDR3 protein. The sample yields about 530,000 distinct CDR3 sequences, roughly 17% seen once. Sample: blood. The receptors come from a woman between 18 and 29 years old with Graves' ophthalmopathy.

At least ten counts were recorded for this clonotype. The chain is built from TRBV20-1 and TRBJ2-1, with TRBD2 matching over 8 bases. The CDR3 length is 15 residues. CDR1 is DFQATT and CDR2 is SNEGSKA in the germline V gene (reference sequence). Unmatched junction bases numbered 12, after V lost 4 bases and J lost 7 bases. In DNA, the CDR3 is TGCAGTGCTACCACGCTAGCGGGCCGAGGTAATGAGCAGTTCTTC. Residues: CSATTLAGRGNEQFF.

A single count supports this clonotype. Sequence at one end of the junction differs from germline and may be a read error. The CDR3 nucleotides read TGTGCCAGCAGTTTCTGGGGCAGGGCCGGCGCTGAAGCTCTCTTT. Encoded protein: CASSFWGRAGAEALF. The chain uses TRBV27 and TRBJ1-1, with D possibly TRBD1 on 5 matching bases. This CDR3 has 15 amino acids. Germline-derived CDR1 and CDR2 are MNHEY and SMNVEV (reference sequence).

This clonotype was picked up many times. V and J are TRBV5-5 and TRBJ2-1; D remains unclear. V gave up 4 bases and J gave up 4 bases, with 6 bases separating them. The CDR3 runs to 12 residues. The germline V gene has CDR1 SGHKS and CDR2 YYEKEE (reference sequence). The CDR3 nucleotides read TGTGCCAGCAGCCCCGAGTACAATGAGCAGTTCTTC. Translated, it gives CASSPEYNEQFF.

The chain has TRBV12-3 or TRBV12-4 and TRBJ2-1; 10 bases are a match to TRBD2. The CDR3 is 15 residues long. V was pared by 2 bases and J by 7 bases, with 5 bases of the junction left unmatched. DNA of the CDR3: TGTGCCAGCAGTTTAAGTAGCGGGGGGCCTAATGAGCAGTTCTTC. Its translation is CASSLSSGGPNEQFF.

This clonotype occurred a few times. The chain joins TRBV27 to TRBJ2-4, with D perhaps matching TRBD2 (6 bases). V was trimmed by 4 bases and J by 2 bases, leaving 18 bases between them. Germline V CDR1 and CDR2: MNHEY, SMNVEV (reference sequence). This CDR3 is built from 17 residues. This CDR3 is CASSSYPATSPKNIQYF. The DNA for the CDR3 is TGTGCCAGCAGTTCATATCCAGCGACTAGTCCCAAAAACATTCAGTACTTC.

This clonotype has more than one count but fewer than ten. The chain couples TRBV4-3 to TRBJ2-7; D gene uncertain. Trimming cost V 4 bases and J 7 bases, with 14 bases left between them. Germline-derived CDR1 and CDR2 are LGHNA and YSLEER. This CDR3 is 13 amino acids long. CDR3 coding DNA: TGCGCCAGCAGCCTCCTCCCGGGCCCGGAGCAGTACTTC. This translates into CASSLLPGPEQYF.

This chain joins TRBV19 and TRBJ1-2; tentatively, D is TRBD1 (5 bases). This CDR3 region has 14 residues. The V end lost 10 bases, the J end lost 0 bases, and 15 bases lay between the germline ends. Looked up from germline, CDR1 is LNHDA and CDR2 is SQIVND (reference sequence). Here the CDR3 DNA reads TGTGCCACTCGGATGGGGACGGCTAACTATGGCTACACCTTC. It specifies CATRMGTANYGYTF.

The chain joins TRBV15 to TRBJ2-3; 8 bases are a match to TRBD1. CDR3 length: 16 residues. Germline CDR1 LNHNV, CDR2 YYDKDF (reference sequence). Unmatched junction bases numbered 7, after V lost 5 bases and J lost 0 bases. The CDR3 sequence is CATSARQGSSTDTQYF. The CDR3 region has the DNA TGTGCCACCAGCGCTCGACAGGGGTCGAGCACAGATACGCAGTATTTT.

This clonotype was observed a handful of times. The chain employs TRBV3-1 and TRBJ2-2; 11 positions agree with TRBD2. Unmatched junction bases numbered 7, after V lost 4 bases and J lost 0 bases. Germline CDR1 LGHDT, CDR2 YNNKEL (reference sequence). The CDR3 is made up of 18 amino acids. The CDR3 coding sequence is TGTGCCAGCAGCCTCCTGATAGCGGGAGGGTCGAACACCGGGGAGCTGTTTTTT. Amino acids: CASSLLIAGGSNTGELFF.

This clonotype was found a few times. The chain employs TRBV20-1 and TRBJ2-5; 8 positions agree with TRBD1. Germline V gene sequence: CDR1 DFQATT, CDR2 SNEGSKA (reference sequence). The V and J ends lost 5 bases and 4 bases, in that order; junction bases with no gene match: 6. The CDR3 contains 13 residues. CDR3 coding DNA: TGCAGTGCTGGACAGGGTGGGCGAGAGACCCAGTACTTC. Protein product: CSAGQGGRETQYF.

This chain uses TRBV7-9 with TRBJ1-2, with unresolved D. V lost 4 bases, J lost 4 bases, and 16 bases lay in between. This CDR3 is 15 amino acids long. Germline lookup yields CDR1 SEHNR and CDR2 FQNEAQ (reference sequence). CDR3 protein: CASSSTHSDGYGYTF. CDR3 nucleotide sequence: TGTGCCAGCAGCTCGACACACTCCGACGGCTATGGCTACACCTTC.

The V call is TRBV7-9, the J call TRBJ2-2; unclear D gene. The germline V gene has CDR1 SEHNR and CDR2 FQNEAQ (reference sequence). V was pared by 2 bases and J by 1 base, with 17 bases between. This CDR3 spans 18 amino acids. CDR3 residues: CASSLSIFGRRNTGELFF. CDR3 DNA sequence: TGTGCCAGCAGCTTATCGATTTTCGGCAGGAGGAACACCGGGGAGCTGTTTTTT. Full variable domain (missing parts from reference TRBV7-9 and TRBJ2-2): DTGVSQNPRHKITKRGQNVTFRCDPISEHNRLYWYRQTLGQGPEFLTYFQNEAQLEKSRLLSDRFSAERPKGSFSTLEIQRTEQGDSAMYLCASSLSIFGRRNTGELFFGEGSRLTVL.

In this sample, this clonotype turned up many times. The chain joins TRBV28 to TRBJ1-2; the D is unclear. From germline, CDR1 is MDHEN and CDR2 SYDVKM. The ends were cut back, 6 bases at V and 2 bases at J, with 7 bases in the middle. This CDR3 comprises 12 residues. In DNA, the CDR3 is TGTGCCAGCAGCCTCCTGAACTATGGCTACACCTTC. It encodes CASSLLNYGYTF.

This clonotype was detected only a few times. This chain links TRBV9 with TRBJ1-2, with 8 nucleotides matching TRBD1. The CDR3 is 13 amino acids. The V gene's germline CDR1 is SGDLS and CDR2 YYNGEE. Unmatched junction bases numbered 6, after V lost 2 bases and J lost 9 bases. This CDR3 reads CASSVSQGGSYTF. The CDR3 coding sequence is TGTGCCAGCAGCGTGTCACAGGGGGGAAGCTACACCTTC. The full variable domain, rest sourced from reference TRBV9 and TRBJ1-2, is DSGVTQTPKHLITATGQRVTLRCSPRSGDLSVYWYQQSLDQGLQFLIQYYNGEERAKGNILERFSAQQFPDLHSELNLSSLELGDSALYFCASSVSQGGSYTFGSGTRLTVV.

This clonotype appeared many times. The rearrangement uses TRBV20-1 and TRBJ1-6; 7 positions agree with TRBD1. The V segment lost 8 bases and the J segment 6 bases; nucleotides outside the gene matches: 16. Germline values: CDR1 DFQATT, CDR2 SNEGSKA (reference sequence). The CDR3 has 16 amino acids. CDR3 region: CSPQAGTGTVNSPLHF. The CDR3 DNA sequence: TGCAGTCCCCAGGCCGGGACCGGGACAGTTAATTCACCCCTCCACTTT.

This clonotype was counted ten times or more. The CDR3 here is CASSALAGGTDTQYF. DNA of the CDR3: TGTGCCAGCAGTGCGCTAGCGGGAGGTACAGATACGCAGTATTTT. J is TRBJ2-3 and V is TRBV27; 11 nucleotides match TRBD2. Trimming removed 5 bases from V and 3 bases from J; junction bases left unmatched: 4. Germline CDR1 MNHEY, CDR2 SMNVEV (reference sequence). This CDR3 is built from 15 residues.

This clonotype was seen at least ten times. The V call is TRBV7-2, the J call TRBJ1-1; unclear D gene. This CDR3 is 15 amino acids long. The V and J ends lost 0 bases and 3 bases respectively, with 11 bases between them. From germline, CDR1 is SGHTA and CDR2 FQGNSA. CDR3 DNA: TGTGCCAGCAGCTTAGCCGGAGGACGGTACACTGAAGCTTTCTTT. Translated: CASSLAGGRYTEAFF.

This clonotype has at least ten counts. The chain is built from TRBV12-3 or TRBV12-4 and TRBJ2-2; no clear D. The V gene lost 6 bases and the J gene lost 7 bases, with 9 bases spanning the gap. CDR3 size: 12 residues. CDR3 nucleotide sequence: TGTGCCAGCAGCAAGGGTCGCGGGGAGCTGTTTTTT. Translating gives CASSKGRGELFF.

This clonotype was counted many times. The J gene is TRBJ2-5, the V gene TRBV27; 9 bases are a match to TRBD1. Trimming cost V 5 bases and J 2 bases; bases outside gene matches: 15. Germline V lookup: CDR1 MNHEY, CDR2 SMNVEV (reference sequence). CDR3 length: 18 residues. CDR3 bases: TGTGCCAGCAGTCCTGGAATTATCTCGGGACAGGGACAAGAGACCCAGTACTTC. This gives the protein CASSPGIISGQGQETQYF.

This clonotype was seen ten or more times. The chain couples TRBV7-9 to TRBJ2-1; 13 bases are a match to TRBD2. The J segment lost 6 bases and the V segment lost 4 bases, leaving 6 bases of the junction unmatched. The CDR3 contains 16 residues. The V gene's germline CDR1 is SEHNR and CDR2 FQNEAQ (reference sequence). CDR3 protein: CASSSWTSGSGNEQFF. The CDR3 region has the DNA TGTGCCAGCAGCTCGTGGACTAGCGGGAGCGGCAATGAGCAGTTCTTC.

This CDR3 is CASSLVHSADTEAFF. CDR3 in DNA: TGCGCCAGCAGCTTGGTCCACTCAGCCGACACTGAAGCTTTCTTT. The rearrangement uses TRBV5-1 and TRBJ1-1; D not certain. CDR3 length equals 15 residues. Germline CDR1 is SGHRS and CDR2 is YFSETQ. V lost 0 bases and J lost 3, with 12 bases in between.